This passage covers 2 T cell receptor beta chains from one sample sequenced in a study of beta chain features in type 1 diabetes. Reverse transcribing all isolated RNA meant expressed TCRB transcripts were sequenced. The table came from immunoSEQ multiplex PCR; TCRdb's copy has only in-frame clones and leaves some out. The sample yields 150,000 to 200,000 clones, 6.5% to 10% seen once. Study-level findings and limits: Moderate but significant shortening of TCRB CDR3s was recorded in all four CD4+ subsets from Type 1 diabetes patients.

These TCRs are of unknown antigen specificity. The sample taken for sequencing was central memory CD4+ T cells from blood. All receptors derive from a woman between 18 and 30 years old with type 1 diabetes.

The chain combines TRBV4-2 with TRBJ2-7; 9 nucleotides align to TRBD2. Germline loops: CDR1 LGHNA, CDR2 YNFKEQ. This CDR3 is built from 16 residues. J gave up 4 bases and V 0 bases, and 7 bases lay outside the gene matches. The DNA for the CDR3 is TGTGCCAGCAGCCAAGATTCGGCGGGAGGGAGGTACGAGCAGTACTTC. It translates to CASSQDSAGGRYEQYF.

The table lists this clone with a few counts. The chain couples TRBV29-1 to TRBJ1-3; the D gene is possibly TRBD1 (5 bases). The CDR3 is made up of 13 amino acids. V gave up 7 bases and J gave up 0 bases, with 10 bases separating them. Germline V gene lookup returns CDR1 SQVTM and CDR2 ANQGSEA. In nucleotides, the CDR3 is TGCAGCGCGGGGGGGAGCTCTGGAAACACCATATATTTT. It encodes CSAGGSSGNTIYF.